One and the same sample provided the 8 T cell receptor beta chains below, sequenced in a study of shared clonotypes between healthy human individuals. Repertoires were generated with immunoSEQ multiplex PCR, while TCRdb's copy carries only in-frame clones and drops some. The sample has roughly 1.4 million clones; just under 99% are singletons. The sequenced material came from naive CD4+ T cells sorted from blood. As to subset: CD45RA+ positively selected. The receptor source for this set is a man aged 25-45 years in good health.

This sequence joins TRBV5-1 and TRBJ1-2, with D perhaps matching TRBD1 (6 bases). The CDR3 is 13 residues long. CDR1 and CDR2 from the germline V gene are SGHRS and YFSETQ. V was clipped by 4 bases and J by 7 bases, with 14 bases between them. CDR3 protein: CASSPLGGGGYTF. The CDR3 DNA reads TGCGCCAGCAGCCCCCTTGGAGGGGGTGGCTACACCTTC.

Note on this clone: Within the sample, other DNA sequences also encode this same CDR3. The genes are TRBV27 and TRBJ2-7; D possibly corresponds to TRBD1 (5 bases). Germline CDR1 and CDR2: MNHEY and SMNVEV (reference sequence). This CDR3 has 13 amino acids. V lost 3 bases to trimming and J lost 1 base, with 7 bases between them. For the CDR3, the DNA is TGTGCCAGCAGTTTCAGGGATTCCTACGAGCAGTACTTC. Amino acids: CASSFRDSYEQYF.

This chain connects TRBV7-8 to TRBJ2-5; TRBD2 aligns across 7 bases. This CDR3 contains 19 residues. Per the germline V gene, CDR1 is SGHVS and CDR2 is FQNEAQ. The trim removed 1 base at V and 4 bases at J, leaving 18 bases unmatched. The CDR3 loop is CASSLGTRAEDFEGETQYF. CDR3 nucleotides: TGTGCCAGCAGCTTAGGGACTAGAGCGGAGGACTTCGAGGGAGAGACCCAGTACTTC. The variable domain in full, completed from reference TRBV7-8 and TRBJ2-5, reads GAGVSQSPRYKVAKRGQDVALRCDPISGHVSLFWYQQALGQGPEFLTYFQNEAQLDKSGLPSDRFFAERPEGSVSTLKIQRTQQEDSAVYLCASSLGTRAEDFEGETQYFGPGTRLLVL.

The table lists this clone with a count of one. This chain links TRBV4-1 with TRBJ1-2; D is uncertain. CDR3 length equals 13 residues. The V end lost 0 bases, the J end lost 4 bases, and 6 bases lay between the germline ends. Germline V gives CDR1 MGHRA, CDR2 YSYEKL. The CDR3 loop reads CASSQDEGYGYTF. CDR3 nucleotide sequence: TGCGCCAGCAGCCAAGACGAAGGCTATGGCTACACCTTC.

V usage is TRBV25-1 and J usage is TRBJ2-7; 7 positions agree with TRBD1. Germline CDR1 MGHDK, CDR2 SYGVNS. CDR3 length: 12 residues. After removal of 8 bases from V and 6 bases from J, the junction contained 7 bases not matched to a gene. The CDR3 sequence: CASGDSLSEQYF. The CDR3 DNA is TGTGCCAGCGGGGACAGTTTGTCCGAGCAGTACTTC.

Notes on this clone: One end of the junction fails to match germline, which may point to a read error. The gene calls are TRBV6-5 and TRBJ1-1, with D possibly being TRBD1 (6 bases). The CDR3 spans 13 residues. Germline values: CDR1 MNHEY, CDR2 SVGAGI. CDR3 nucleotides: TGTGCCAGCAGCAACCAGGGGAACGCTGAAGCTTTCTTT. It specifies CASSNQGNAEAFF.

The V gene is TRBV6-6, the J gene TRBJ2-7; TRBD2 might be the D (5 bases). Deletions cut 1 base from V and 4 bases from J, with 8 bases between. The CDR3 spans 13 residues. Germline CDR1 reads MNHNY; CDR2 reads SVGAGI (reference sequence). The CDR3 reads CASSYLSGYEQYF. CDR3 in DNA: TGTGCCAGCAGTTACTTATCGGGGTACGAGCAGTACTTC.

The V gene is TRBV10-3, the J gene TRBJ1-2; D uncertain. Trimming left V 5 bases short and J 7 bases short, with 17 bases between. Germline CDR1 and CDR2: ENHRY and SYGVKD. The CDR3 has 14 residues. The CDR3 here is CAISLARPESGYTF. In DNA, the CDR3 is TGTGCCATCAGTCTCGCCAGGCCCGAGAGTGGCTACACCTTC.